This T cell receptor beta chain came from a study of T cell repertoires in cytomegalovirus infection. Study-wide background: From public TCR beta signatures came an indication of both CMV infection and matching HLA type.

Study-level points and caveats: There were HLA-C-restricted CMV-specific TCR beta clonotypes dominating the ex vivo response. Cumulative public TCR beta family frequency identified CMV carriers with the relevant HLA.

Each CDR3 protein is one row after TCRdb ran MiXCR on the reads. Here the sample spans approximately 400,000 distinct CDR3 sequences, approximately 32% being singletons. The CDR3 consists of 16 residues. Germline V gene sequence: CDR1 ENHRY, CDR2 SYGVKD. J gave up 3 bases and V 6 bases, and 11 bases lay outside the gene matches. Details on this clonotype: As yet, its antigen is unknown.

The chain joins TRBV10-3 to TRBJ1-1; 9 bases line up with TRBD1. The sequencing input was PBMCs. The receptor was isolated from a human donor in good health (CMV status not recorded). Some clones in this sample may be carry-over from other donors' samples. The CDR3 region is CAIRGTPGQGYTEAFF. As DNA, the CDR3 is TGTGCCATCAGGGGGACACCGGGACAGGGTTACACTGAAGCTTTCTTT.